Presented here are 15 T cell receptor beta chains from one specimen sequenced in a study of cytomegalovirus exposure and HLA in healthy donors. The PCR used 60 Vbeta and 13 Jbeta primers. TCRdb's table, derived via immunoSEQ multiplex PCR, lists solely in-frame clones and lacks some. The sample holds around 200,000 clones; 65% to 90% are singletons and the top ten take 1% to 1.5%. The sample consisted of PBMCs. The origin of the receptors is a girl aged 2 to 10 in good health and CMV-seropositive.

In its sample, this clone was seen once. The rearrangement joins TRBV29-1 to TRBJ2-7; a possible D gene is TRBD1 (8 bases). Between the trimmed V and J ends, which lost 6 bases and 6 bases, there was a span of 12 bases. The CDR3 covers 11 residues. Germline V CDR1 and CDR2: SQVTM, ANQGSEA. The CDR3 region has the DNA TGCAGCGTCACAGGGGGGGCCGAGCAGTACTTC. Residues: CSVTGGAEQYF.

The chain has TRBV5-5 and TRBJ2-7; tentative D call: TRBD1 (5 bases). Germline values: CDR1 SGHKS, CDR2 YYEKEE (reference sequence). With 2 bases removed from V and 0 bases from J, the gap between germline ends came to 9 bases. CDR3 size: 14 residues. Written as DNA, the CDR3 is TGTGCCAGCAGCTTAACAGGAGCCTCCTACGAGCAGTACTTC. It codes for CASSLTGASYEQYF.

The V gene is TRBV19, the J gene TRBJ2-1; TRBD2 matches 8 bases. Germline V gives CDR1 LNHDA, CDR2 SQIVND (reference sequence). The CDR3 spans 16 residues. The V and J ends lost 3 bases and 0 bases, in that order; junction bases with no gene match: 4. CDR3 nucleotides: TGTGCCAGTAGTATGGAGAGCGGGAGCTCCTACAATGAGCAGTTCTTC. Protein sequence: CASSMESGSSYNEQFF.

This chain joins TRBV6-1 and TRBJ2-1; the D gene is possibly TRBD2 (6 bases). V was cut by 6 bases and J by 1 base, with 10 bases left in between. The CDR3 runs 14 residues. The germline V gene has CDR1 MNHNS and CDR2 SASEGT. The CDR3 nucleotides are TGTGCCAGCAGCCCCAGCGGGTCCTACAATGAGCAGTTCTTC. Protein product: CASSPSGSYNEQFF.

This rearrangement joins TRBV7-7 to TRBJ2-3; 9 bases match TRBD2. The V gene end was trimmed by 5 bases and the J gene end by 0 bases; junction bases not matched to a gene: 3. CDR3 length: 15 amino acids. From germline, CDR1 is SSHAT and CDR2 FNYEAQ (reference sequence). The CDR3: CASSPAGGSTDTQYF. The CDR3 nucleotides read TGTGCCAGCAGCCCAGCGGGGGGCAGCACAGATACGCAGTATTTT. Combining the CDR3 with reference TRBV7-7 and TRBJ2-3 gives the whole variable domain GAGVSQSPRYKVTKRGQDVTLRCDPISSHATLYWYQQALGQGPEFLTYFNYEAQPDKSGLPSDRFSAERPEGSISTLTIQRTEQRDSAMYRCASSPAGGSTDTQYFGPGTRLTVL.

The V gene is TRBV6-1, the J gene TRBJ1-2, with TRBD1 as a possible D gene (6 bases). Germline V gene lookup returns CDR1 MNHNS and CDR2 SASEGT. The CDR3 contains 12 residues. The V gene lost 10 bases and the J gene lost 7 bases, with 16 bases spanning the gap. CDR3 region: CATGKQGFGYTF. CDR3 nucleotides: TGTGCCACGGGCAAACAGGGTTTTGGCTACACCTTC.

The chain has TRBV19 and TRBJ2-5, with D possibly being TRBD2 (5 bases). Looked up from germline, CDR1 is LNHDA and CDR2 is SQIVND (reference sequence). The V gene lost 3 bases and the J gene lost 1 base, with 24 bases spanning the gap. The CDR3 loop spans 19 amino acids. The DNA for the CDR3 is TGTGCCAGTAGTATCGCGTTTGGGAGAGGGCTAGCACTCCAAGAGACCCAGTACTTC. Residues: CASSIAFGRGLALQETQYF.

The chain couples TRBV7-7 to TRBJ1-5; 8 bases match TRBD1. Germline V gene sequence: CDR1 SSHAT, CDR2 FNYEAQ (reference sequence). The CDR3 is made up of 17 amino acids. After removal of 4 bases from V and 1 base from J, the junction contained 9 bases not matched to a gene. Written as DNA, the CDR3 is TGTGCCAGCAGCTCACCGCTCCGGGACAGGAGCAATCAGCCCCAGCATTTT. It is translated as CASSSPLRDRSNQPQHF.

The chain couples TRBV4-1 to TRBJ1-5; 7 bases are shared with TRBD1. Germline-derived CDR1 and CDR2 are MGHRA and YSYEKL. V was pared by 2 bases and J by 4 bases, with 14 bases of the junction left unmatched. The CDR3 consists of 18 residues. In nucleotides, the CDR3 is TGCGCCAGCAGCCAACGGACAGGACCGTCCCGAGAAAATCAGCCCCAGCATTTT. Its protein is CASSQRTGPSRENQPQHF.

The J gene is TRBJ1-1, the V gene TRBV7-3; D may be TRBD1 (6 bases). Trimming left V 3 bases short and J 5 bases short, with 13 bases between. CDR3 length: 14 amino acids. The V gene's germline CDR1 is SGHTA and CDR2 FQGTGA. The CDR3 region is CASSLSIQGTEAFF. CDR3 bases: TGTGCCAGCAGCTTGTCGATACAGGGAACTGAAGCTTTCTTT.

The J gene is TRBJ1-5, the V gene TRBV4-1; D is unresolved. The V gene's germline CDR1 is MGHRA and CDR2 YSYEKL. Deletions cut 3 bases from V and 7 bases from J, with 10 bases between. The CDR3 is 13 residues long. The CDR3 DNA sequence: TGCGCCAGCAGCCATCAGCCTAGACAGCCCCAGCATTTT. Translating gives CASSHQPRQPQHF.

The V and J genes are TRBV9 and TRBJ1-2; possible D gene TRBD1, 5 bases. Germline V gives CDR1 SGDLS, CDR2 YYNGEE. The V end lost 0 bases, the J end lost 2 bases, and 14 bases lay between the germline ends. The CDR3 spans 16 residues. CDR3: CASSVGGGGINYGYTF. The CDR3 DNA reads TGTGCCAGCAGCGTAGGGGGTGGGGGGATCAACTATGGCTACACCTTC.

V is TRBV28 and J is TRBJ2-3, with 12 bases lining up with TRBD2. J gave up 2 bases and V 7 bases, and 4 bases lay outside the gene matches. Germline CDR1 is MDHEN and CDR2 is SYDVKM. The CDR3 length is 15 residues. CDR3 sequence (DNA): TGTGCCAGCACTCTAGCGGGAGGGTTCACAGATACGCAGTATTTT. Translating it yields CASTLAGGFTDTQYF.

The table lists this clone with a few counts. The chain couples TRBV7-3 to TRBJ2-3, with 9 bases identical to TRBD2. This CDR3 has 14 residues. The V segment lost 3 bases and the J segment 6 bases; nucleotides outside the gene matches: 4. Germline V gives CDR1 SGHTA, CDR2 FQGTGA. Here the CDR3 DNA reads TGTGCCAGCAGCTTCTTAGCGGGAGCGGATACGCAGTATTTT. Its protein is CASSFLAGADTQYF.

The chain joins TRBV5-5 to TRBJ2-3, with 8 bases lining up with TRBD2. CDR1 is SGHKS, CDR2 YYEKEE, per germline (reference sequence). The CDR3 runs to 19 residues. V was clipped by 3 bases and J by 0 bases; unmatched bases: 15. CDR3 nucleotides: TGTGCCAGCAGCTCCGGAGCGGGGGAGAAAACCACTAGCACAGATACGCAGTATTTT. It is translated as CASSSGAGEKTTSTDTQYF.